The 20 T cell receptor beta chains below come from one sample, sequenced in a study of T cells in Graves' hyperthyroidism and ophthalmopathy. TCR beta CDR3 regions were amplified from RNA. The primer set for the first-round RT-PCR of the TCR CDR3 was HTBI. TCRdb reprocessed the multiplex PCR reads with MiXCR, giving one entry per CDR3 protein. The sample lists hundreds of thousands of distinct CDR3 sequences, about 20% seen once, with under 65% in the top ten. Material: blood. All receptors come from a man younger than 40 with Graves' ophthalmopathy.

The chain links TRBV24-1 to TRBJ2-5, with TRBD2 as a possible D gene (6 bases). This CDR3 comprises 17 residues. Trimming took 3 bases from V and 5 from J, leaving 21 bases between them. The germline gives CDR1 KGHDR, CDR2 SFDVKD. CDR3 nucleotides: TGTGCCACCAGTGATCCGAGGGACTCTCCCACGGGGGAGACCCAGTACTTC. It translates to CATSDPRDSPTGETQYF.

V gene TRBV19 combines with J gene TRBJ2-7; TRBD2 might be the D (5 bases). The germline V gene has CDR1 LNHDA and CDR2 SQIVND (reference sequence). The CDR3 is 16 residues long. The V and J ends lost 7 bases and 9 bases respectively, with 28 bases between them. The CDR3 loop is CASTAADRRALRGQYF. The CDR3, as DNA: TGTGCCAGTACCGCCGCCGACCGACGGGCTTTACGGGGGCAGTACTTC.

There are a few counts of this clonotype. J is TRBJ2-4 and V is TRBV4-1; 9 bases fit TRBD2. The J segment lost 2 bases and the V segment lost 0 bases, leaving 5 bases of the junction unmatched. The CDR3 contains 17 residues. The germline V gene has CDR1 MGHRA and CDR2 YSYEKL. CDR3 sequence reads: CASSQDTAGGTKNIQYF. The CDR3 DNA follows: TGCGCCAGCAGCCAAGATACAGCGGGAGGTACCAAAAACATTCAGTACTTC.

The CDR3 loop reads CSARRQTSGANVLTF. CDR3 coding DNA: TGCAGTGCCAGACGACAGACTTCTGGGGCCAACGTCCTGACTTTC. V gene TRBV20-1 combines with J gene TRBJ2-6, with D tentatively TRBD1 (5 bases). V lost 6 bases and J 1 base, leaving 13 bases between the germline ends. The CDR3 totals 15 residues. Per the germline V gene, CDR1 is DFQATT and CDR2 is SNEGSKA (reference sequence).

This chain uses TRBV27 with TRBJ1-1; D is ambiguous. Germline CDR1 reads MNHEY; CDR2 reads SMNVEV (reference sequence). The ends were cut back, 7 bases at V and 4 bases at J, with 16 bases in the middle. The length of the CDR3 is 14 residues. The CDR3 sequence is CASKIGNGGTEAFF. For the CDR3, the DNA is TGTGCCAGCAAAATTGGGAACGGAGGCACTGAAGCTTTCTTT.

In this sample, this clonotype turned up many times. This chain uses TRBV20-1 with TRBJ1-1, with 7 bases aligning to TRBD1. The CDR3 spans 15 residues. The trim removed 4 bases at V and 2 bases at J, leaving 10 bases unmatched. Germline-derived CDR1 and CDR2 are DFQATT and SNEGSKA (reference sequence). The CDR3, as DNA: TGCAGTGCTACCATACCGGGACAGCGAAACACTGAAGCTTTCTTT. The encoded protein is CSATIPGQRNTEAFF.

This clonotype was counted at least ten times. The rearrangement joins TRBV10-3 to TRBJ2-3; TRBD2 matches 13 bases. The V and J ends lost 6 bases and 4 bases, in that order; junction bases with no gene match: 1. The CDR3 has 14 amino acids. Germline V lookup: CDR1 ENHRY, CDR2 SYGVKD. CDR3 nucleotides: TGTGCCATCAGCGGACTAGCGGGAGCAGATACGCAGTATTTT. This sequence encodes CAISGLAGADTQYF.

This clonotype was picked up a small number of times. CDR3 DNA: TGTGCCAGCAGATCCAGGACTAGCGGACAAGAGACCCAGTACTTC. This translates into CASRSRTSGQETQYF. The chain couples TRBV3-1 to TRBJ2-5; 10 positions match TRBD2. V was clipped by 6 bases and J by 2 bases; unmatched bases: 6. CDR3 length equals 15 residues. Germline V gives CDR1 LGHDT, CDR2 YNNKEL (reference sequence).

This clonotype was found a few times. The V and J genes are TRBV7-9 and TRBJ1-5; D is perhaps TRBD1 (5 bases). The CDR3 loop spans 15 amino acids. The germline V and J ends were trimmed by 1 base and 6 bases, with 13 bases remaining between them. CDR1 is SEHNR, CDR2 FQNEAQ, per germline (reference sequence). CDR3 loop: CASSLGGGVGQPQHF. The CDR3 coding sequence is TGTGCCAGCAGCTTAGGAGGAGGGGTCGGTCAGCCCCAGCATTTT.

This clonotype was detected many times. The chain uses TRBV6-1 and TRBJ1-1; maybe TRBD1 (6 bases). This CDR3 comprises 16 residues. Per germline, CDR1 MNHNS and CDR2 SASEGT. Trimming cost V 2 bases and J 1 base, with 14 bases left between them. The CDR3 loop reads CASSEIWGQENTEAFF. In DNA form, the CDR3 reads TGTGCCAGCAGTGAAATTTGGGGGCAGGAGAACACTGAAGCTTTCTTT.

The CDR3 reads CASSSDRDGSNQPQHF. CDR3 DNA: TGTGCCAGCAGCTCTGATCGGGACGGTAGCAATCAGCCCCAGCATTTT. J is TRBJ1-5 and V is TRBV11-3; possible D gene TRBD1, 5 bases. Germline loops: CDR1 SGHNT, CDR2 YENEEA. This CDR3 contains 16 residues. V lost 4 bases and J 0 bases, leaving 13 bases between the germline ends.

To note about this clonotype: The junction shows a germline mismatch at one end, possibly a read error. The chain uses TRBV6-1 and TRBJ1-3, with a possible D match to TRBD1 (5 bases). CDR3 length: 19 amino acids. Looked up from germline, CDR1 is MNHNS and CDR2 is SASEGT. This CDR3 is CASSVRPWGGHSSGDTIYF. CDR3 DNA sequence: TGTGCCAGCAGTGTACGTCCGTGGGGTGGACACTCCTCTGGAGACACCATATATTTT.

The CDR3 sequence: CASLSKLNTEAFF. In DNA form, the CDR3 reads TGTGCCAGTCTTAGCAAGTTGAACACTGAAGCTTTCTTT. V usage is TRBV19 and J usage is TRBJ1-1; D unclear. Trimming took off 8 bases at V and 0 bases at J, with 10 bases between the two ends. Germline lookup yields CDR1 LNHDA and CDR2 SQIVND (reference sequence). CDR3 length: 13 residues. Full variable domain (outside the CDR3, taken from reference TRBV19 and TRBJ1-1): DGGITQSPKYLFRKEGQNVTLSCEQNLNHDAMYWYRQDPGQGLRLIYYSQIVNDFQKGDIAEGYSVSREKKESFPLTVTSAQKNPTAFYLCASLSKLNTEAFFGQGTRLTVV.

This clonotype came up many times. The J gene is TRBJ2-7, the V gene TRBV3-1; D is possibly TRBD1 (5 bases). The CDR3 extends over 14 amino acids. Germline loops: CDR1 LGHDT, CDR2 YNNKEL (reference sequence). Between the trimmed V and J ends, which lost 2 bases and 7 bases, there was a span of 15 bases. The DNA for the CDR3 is TGTGCCAGCAGCCAACTGGCCAGGGTCGGGGAGCAGTACTTC. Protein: CASSQLARVGEQYF.

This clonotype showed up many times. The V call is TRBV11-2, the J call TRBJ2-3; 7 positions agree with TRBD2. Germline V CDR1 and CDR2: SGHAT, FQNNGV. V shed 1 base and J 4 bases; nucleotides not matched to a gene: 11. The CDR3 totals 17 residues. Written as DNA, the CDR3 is TGTGCCAGCAGCTTAGTCGCGGGAGTACGGGTCGCAGATACGCAGTATTTT. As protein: CASSLVAGVRVADTQYF.

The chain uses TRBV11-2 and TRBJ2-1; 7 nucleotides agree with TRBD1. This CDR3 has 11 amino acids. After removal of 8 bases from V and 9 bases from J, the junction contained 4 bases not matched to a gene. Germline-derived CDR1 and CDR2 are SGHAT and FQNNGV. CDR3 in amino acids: CASGQVREQFF. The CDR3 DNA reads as TGTGCCAGCGGACAGGTGCGTGAGCAGTTCTTC.

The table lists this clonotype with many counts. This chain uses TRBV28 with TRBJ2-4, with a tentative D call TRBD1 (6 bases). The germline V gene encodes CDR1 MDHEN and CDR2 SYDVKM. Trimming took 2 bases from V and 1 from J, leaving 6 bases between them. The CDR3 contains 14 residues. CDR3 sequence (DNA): TGTGCCAGCAGTTTACAGGGGGCCAAAAACATTCAGTACTTC. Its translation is CASSLQGAKNIQYF.

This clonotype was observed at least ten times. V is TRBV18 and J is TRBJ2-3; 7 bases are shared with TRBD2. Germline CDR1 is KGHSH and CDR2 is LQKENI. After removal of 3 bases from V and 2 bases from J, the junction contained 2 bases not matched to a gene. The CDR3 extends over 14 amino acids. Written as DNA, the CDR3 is TGTGCCAGCTCACCGGGAGGGAACACAGATACGCAGTATTTT. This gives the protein CASSPGGNTDTQYF.

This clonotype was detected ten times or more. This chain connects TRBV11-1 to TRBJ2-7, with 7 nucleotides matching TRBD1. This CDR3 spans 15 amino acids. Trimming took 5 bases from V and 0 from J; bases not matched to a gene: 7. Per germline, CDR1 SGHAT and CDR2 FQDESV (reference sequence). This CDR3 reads CASSRRGDSSYEQYF. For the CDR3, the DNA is TGTGCCAGCAGCCGACGTGGGGACAGCTCCTACGAGCAGTACTTC.

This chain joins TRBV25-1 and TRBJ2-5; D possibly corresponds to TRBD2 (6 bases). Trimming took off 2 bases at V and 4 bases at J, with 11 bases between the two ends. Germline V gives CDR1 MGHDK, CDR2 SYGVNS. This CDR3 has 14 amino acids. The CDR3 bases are TGTGCCAGCAGTGAAGTATCGGGACTAGAGACCCAGTACTTC. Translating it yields CASSEVSGLETQYF.